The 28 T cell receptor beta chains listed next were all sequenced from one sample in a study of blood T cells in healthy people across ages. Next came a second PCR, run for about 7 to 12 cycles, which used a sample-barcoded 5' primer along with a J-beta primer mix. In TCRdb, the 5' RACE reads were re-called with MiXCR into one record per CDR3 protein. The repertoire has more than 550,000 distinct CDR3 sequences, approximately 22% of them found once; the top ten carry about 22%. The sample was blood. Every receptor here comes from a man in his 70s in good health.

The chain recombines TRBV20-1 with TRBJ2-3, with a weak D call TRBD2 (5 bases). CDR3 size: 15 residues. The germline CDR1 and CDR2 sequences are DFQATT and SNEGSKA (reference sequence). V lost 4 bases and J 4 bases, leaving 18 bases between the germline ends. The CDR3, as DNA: TGCAGTGCTATCCTCCCCCTCCTAGCAGCAGATACGCAGTATTTT. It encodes CSAILPLLAADTQYF.

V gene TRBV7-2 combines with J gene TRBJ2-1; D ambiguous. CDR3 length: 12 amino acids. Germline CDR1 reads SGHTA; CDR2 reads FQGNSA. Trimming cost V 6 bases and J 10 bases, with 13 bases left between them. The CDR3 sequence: CASSFSRREQFF. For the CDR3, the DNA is TGTGCCAGCAGTTTTAGCCGGAGAGAGCAGTTCTTC. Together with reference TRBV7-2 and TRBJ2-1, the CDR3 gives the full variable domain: GAGVSQSPSNKVTEKGKDVELRCDPISGHTALYWYRQSLGQGLEFLIYFQGNSAPDKSGLPSDRFSAERTGGSVSTLTIQRTQQEDSAVYLCASSFSRREQFFGPGTRLTVL.

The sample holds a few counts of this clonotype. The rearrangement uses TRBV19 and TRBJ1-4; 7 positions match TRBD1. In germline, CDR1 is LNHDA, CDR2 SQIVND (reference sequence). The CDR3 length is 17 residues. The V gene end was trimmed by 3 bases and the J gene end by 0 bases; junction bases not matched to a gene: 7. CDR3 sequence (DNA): TGTGCCAGTAGTATCGGGACAGACCCTACAACTAATGAAAAACTGTTTTTT. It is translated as CASSIGTDPTTNEKLFF.

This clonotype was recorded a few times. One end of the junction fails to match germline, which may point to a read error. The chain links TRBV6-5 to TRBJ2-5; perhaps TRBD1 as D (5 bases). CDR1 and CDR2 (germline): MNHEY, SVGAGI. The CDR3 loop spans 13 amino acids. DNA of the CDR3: TGTGCCAGCAGGGGCCCAGGGCAAGAGACTCAGTACTTC. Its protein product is CASRGPGQETQYF.

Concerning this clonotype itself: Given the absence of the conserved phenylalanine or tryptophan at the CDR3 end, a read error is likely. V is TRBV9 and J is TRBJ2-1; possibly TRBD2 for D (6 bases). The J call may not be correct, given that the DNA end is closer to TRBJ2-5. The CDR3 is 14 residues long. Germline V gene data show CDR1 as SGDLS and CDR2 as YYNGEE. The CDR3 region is CASSLSGGQETQYL. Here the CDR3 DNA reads TGTGCTAGCAGCCTAAGTGGAGGGCAAGAGACCCAGTACCTC.

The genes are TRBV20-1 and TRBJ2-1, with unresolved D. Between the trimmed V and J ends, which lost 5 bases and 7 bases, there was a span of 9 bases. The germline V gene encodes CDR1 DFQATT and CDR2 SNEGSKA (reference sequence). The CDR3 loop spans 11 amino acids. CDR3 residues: CSAYRVNEQFF. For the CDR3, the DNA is TGCAGTGCTTACAGAGTAAATGAGCAGTTCTTC.

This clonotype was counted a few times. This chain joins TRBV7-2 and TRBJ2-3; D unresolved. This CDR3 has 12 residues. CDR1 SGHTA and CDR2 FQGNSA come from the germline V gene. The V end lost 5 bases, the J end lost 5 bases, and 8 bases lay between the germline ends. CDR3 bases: TGTGCCAGCAGCAAATACCAAGATACGCAGTATTTT. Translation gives CASSKYQDTQYF.

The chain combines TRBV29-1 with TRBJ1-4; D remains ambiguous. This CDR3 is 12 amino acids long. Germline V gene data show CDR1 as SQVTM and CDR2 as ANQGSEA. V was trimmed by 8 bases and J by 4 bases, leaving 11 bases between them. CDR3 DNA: TGCAGCCTCGAAGGGAGTAATGAAAAACTGTTTTTT. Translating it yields CSLEGSNEKLFF. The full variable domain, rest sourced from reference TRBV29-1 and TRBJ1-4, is SAVISQKPSRDICQRGTSLTIQCQVDSQVTMMFWYRQQPGQSLTLIATANQGSEATYESGFVIDKFPISRPNLTFSTLTVSNMSPEDSSIYLCSLEGSNEKLFFGSGTQLSVL.

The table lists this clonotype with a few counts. The CDR3 reads CANNREGINSPLHF. For the CDR3, the DNA is TGTGCCAACAACAGGGAGGGGATTAATTCACCCCTCCACTTT. J is TRBJ1-6 and V is TRBV19; perhaps TRBD1 as D (6 bases). The ends were cut back, 10 bases at V and 6 bases at J, with 16 bases in the middle. Germline assignment: CDR1 LNHDA and CDR2 SQIVND (reference sequence). The CDR3 is 14 residues long.

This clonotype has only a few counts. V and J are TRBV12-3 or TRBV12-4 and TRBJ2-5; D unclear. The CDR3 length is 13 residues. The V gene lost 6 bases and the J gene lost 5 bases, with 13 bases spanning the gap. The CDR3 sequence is CASSPLFVETQYF. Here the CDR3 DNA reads TGTGCCAGCAGCCCCCTCTTTGTGGAGACCCAGTACTTC.

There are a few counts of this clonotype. The CDR3 protein is CASSPQQGVEKLFF. CDR3 DNA sequence: TGTGCCAGCAGCCCCCAGCAGGGGGTTGAAAAACTGTTTTTT. V gene TRBV11-2 combines with J gene TRBJ1-4, with 7 bases lining up with TRBD1. Looked up from germline, CDR1 is SGHAT and CDR2 is FQNNGV. The CDR3 is made up of 14 amino acids. V was pared by 5 bases and J by 7 bases, with 7 bases of the junction left unmatched.

CDR3 DNA sequence: TGTGCCAGCAGCTCCCCAGACAGGGGCCATTACAATGAGCAGTTCTTC. Translation: CASSSPDRGHYNEQFF. This chain uses TRBV13 with TRBJ2-1; 8 bases match TRBD1. From germline, CDR1 is PRHDT and CDR2 FYEKMQ (reference sequence). With V trimmed by 4 bases and J by 4 bases, 9 bases remained unmatched. The length of the CDR3 is 16 residues.

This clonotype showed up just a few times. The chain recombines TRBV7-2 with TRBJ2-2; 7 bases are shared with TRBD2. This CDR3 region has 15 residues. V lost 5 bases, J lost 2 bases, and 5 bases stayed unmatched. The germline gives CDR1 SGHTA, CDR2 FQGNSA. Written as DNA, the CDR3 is TGTGCCAGCAGCCCGAGCGGGGACAACACCGGGGAGCTGTTTTTT. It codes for CASSPSGDNTGELFF. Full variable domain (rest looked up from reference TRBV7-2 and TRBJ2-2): GAGVSQSPSNKVTEKGKDVELRCDPISGHTALYWYRQSLGQGLEFLIYFQGNSAPDKSGLPSDRFSAERTGGSVSTLTIQRTQQEDSAVYLCASSPSGDNTGELFFGEGSRLTVL.

Written as DNA, the CDR3 is TGCAGCGTCCGATCAGCGGATAATTCACCCCTCCACTTT. Translated, it gives CSVRSADNSPLHF. The chain joins TRBV29-1 to TRBJ1-6; unclear D gene. The V gene lost 6 bases and the J gene lost 5 bases, with 11 bases spanning the gap. The germline V gene has CDR1 SQVTM and CDR2 ANQGSEA. CDR3 length: 13 amino acids.

CDR3 DNA sequence: TGTGCCAGCAGCCTACTGTCTTCCTATGGCTACACCTTC. This translates into CASSLLSSYGYTF. The rearrangement joins TRBV7-9 to TRBJ1-2; the D is unclear. The CDR3 length is 13 residues. The V and J ends lost 5 bases and 4 bases respectively, with 11 bases between them. Germline V gene data show CDR1 as SEHNR and CDR2 as FQNEAQ (reference sequence).

Written as DNA, the CDR3 is TGCAGCGCGATAAAAGGGGGCAGAGATACGCAGTATTTT. It encodes CSAIKGGRDTQYF. V usage is TRBV29-1 and J usage is TRBJ2-3; 7 positions match TRBD1. V gave up 7 bases and J gave up 5 bases; unmatched junction bases: 9. The length of the CDR3 is 13 residues. CDR1 and CDR2 from the germline V gene are SQVTM and ANQGSEA.

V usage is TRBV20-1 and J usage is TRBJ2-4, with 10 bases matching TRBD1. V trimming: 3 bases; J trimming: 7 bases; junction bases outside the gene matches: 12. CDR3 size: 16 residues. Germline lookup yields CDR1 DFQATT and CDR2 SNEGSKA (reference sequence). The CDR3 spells CSASPPTGGSLNIQYF. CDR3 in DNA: TGCAGTGCTAGCCCACCGACAGGGGGCTCTTTGAACATTCAGTACTTC.

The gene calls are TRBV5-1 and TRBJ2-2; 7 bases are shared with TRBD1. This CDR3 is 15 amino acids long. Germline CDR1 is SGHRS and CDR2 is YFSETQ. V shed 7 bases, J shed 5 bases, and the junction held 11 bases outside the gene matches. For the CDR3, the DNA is TGCGCCAGCTCCCTTCGACAGGGAAAGACCGGGGAGCTGTTTTTT. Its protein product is CASSLRQGKTGELFF.

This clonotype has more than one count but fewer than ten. The CDR3 sequence: CASTSGSNRETQYF. The CDR3 DNA is TGTGCCAGCACGAGTGGGTCTAATCGGGAGACCCAGTACTTC. The rearrangement uses TRBV9 and TRBJ2-5; D is undetermined. Germline V gene sequence: CDR1 SGDLS, CDR2 YYNGEE. The CDR3 is 14 amino acids. Trimming cost V 6 bases and J 5 bases, with 17 bases left between them.

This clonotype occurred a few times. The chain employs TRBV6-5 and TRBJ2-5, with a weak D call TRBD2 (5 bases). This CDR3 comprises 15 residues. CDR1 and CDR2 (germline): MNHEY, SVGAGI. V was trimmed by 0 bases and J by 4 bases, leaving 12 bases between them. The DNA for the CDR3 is TGTGCCAGCAGTTACTCGATAGAGGGAAGAGAGACCCAGTACTTC. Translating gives CASSYSIEGRETQYF.

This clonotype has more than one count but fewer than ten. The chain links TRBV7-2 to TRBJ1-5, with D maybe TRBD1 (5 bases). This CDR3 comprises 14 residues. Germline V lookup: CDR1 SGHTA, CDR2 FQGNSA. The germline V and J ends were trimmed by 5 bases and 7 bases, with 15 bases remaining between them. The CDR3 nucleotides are TGTGCCAGCAGCCCGCAAGTGACAGCCCAGCCCCAGCATTTT. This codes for CASSPQVTAQPQHF.

The CDR3 DNA is TGTGCCAGCAGCCCTAAAGGGTACCAAGAGACCCAGTACTTC. It encodes CASSPKGYQETQYF. The chain uses TRBV7-2 and TRBJ2-5; no firm D call. The ends were cut back, 5 bases at V and 0 bases at J, with 10 bases in the middle. The length of the CDR3 is 14 residues. Germline-derived CDR1 and CDR2 are SGHTA and FQGNSA.

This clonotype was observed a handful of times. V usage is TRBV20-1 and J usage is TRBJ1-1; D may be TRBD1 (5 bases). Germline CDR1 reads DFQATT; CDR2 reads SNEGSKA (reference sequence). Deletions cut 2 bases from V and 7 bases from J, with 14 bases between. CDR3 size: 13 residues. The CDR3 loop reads CSARRVGTDEAFF. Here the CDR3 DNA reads TGCAGTGCTAGACGAGTAGGGACGGATGAAGCTTTCTTT.

The CDR3 spells CASSPGSGSNQPQHF. CDR3 in DNA: TGTGCCAGCAGCCCAGGGTCGGGGAGCAATCAGCCCCAGCATTTT. V and J are TRBV5-5 and TRBJ1-5; tentatively, D is TRBD1 (5 bases). The germline gives CDR1 SGHKS, CDR2 YYEKEE (reference sequence). The CDR3 covers 15 residues. V was trimmed by 4 bases and J by 1 base, leaving 12 bases between them.

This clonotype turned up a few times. In DNA, the CDR3 is TGTGCCAGCAGCTTAGACGCCGCGGGACCCAGGGGAGGGGAGACCCAGTACTTC. It encodes CASSLDAAGPRGGETQYF. The J gene is TRBJ2-5, the V gene TRBV11-2, with D perhaps matching TRBD2 (7 bases). The CDR3 has 18 residues. Trimming cost V 0 bases and J 5 bases, with 22 bases left between them. Germline V gene sequence: CDR1 SGHAT, CDR2 FQNNGV.

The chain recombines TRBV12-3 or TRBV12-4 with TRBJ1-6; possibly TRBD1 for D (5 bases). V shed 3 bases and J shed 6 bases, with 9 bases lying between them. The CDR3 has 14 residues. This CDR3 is CASSFDSGNSPLHF. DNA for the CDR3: TGTGCCAGCAGTTTCGACAGCGGTAATTCACCCCTCCACTTT.

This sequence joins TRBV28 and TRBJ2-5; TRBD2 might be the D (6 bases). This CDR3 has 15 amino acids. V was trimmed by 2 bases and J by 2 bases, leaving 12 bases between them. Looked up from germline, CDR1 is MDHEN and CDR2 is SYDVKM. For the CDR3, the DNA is TGTGCCAGCAGTTTAACGGGTGGGGGGCAAGAGACCCAGTACTTC. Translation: CASSLTGGGQETQYF.

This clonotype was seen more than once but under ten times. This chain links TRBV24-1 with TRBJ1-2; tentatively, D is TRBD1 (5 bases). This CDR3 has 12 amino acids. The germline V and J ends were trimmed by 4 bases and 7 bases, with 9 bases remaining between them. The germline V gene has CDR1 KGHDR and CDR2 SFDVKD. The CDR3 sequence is CATSEPGFGYTF. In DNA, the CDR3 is TGTGCCACCAGTGAACCAGGGTTTGGCTACACCTTC.